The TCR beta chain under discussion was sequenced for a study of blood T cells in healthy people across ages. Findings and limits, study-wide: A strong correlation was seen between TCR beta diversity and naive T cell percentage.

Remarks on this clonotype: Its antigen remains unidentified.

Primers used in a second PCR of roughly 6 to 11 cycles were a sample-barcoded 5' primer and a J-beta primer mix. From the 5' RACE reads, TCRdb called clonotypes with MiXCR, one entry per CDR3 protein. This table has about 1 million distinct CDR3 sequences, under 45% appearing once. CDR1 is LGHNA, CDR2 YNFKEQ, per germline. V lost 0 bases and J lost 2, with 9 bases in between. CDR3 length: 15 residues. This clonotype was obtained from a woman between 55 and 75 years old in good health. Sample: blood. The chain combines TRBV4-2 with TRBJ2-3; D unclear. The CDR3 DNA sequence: TGTGCCAGCAGCCAAGATCGCGGCGTCACAGATACGCAGTATTTT. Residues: CASSQDRGVTDTQYF.